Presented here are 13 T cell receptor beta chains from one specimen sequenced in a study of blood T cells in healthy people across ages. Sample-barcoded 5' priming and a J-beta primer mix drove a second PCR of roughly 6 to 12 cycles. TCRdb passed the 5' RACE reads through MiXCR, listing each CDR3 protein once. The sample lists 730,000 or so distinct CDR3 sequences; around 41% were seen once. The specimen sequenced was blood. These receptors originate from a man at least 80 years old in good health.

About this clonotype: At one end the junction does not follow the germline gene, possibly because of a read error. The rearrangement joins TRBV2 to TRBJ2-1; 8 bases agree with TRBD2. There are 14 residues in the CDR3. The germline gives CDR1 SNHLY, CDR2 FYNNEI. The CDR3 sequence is CASRISGGNNERFF. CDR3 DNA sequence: TGTGCCAGCAGGATCAGCGGGGGCAACAATGAGCGGTTCTTC.

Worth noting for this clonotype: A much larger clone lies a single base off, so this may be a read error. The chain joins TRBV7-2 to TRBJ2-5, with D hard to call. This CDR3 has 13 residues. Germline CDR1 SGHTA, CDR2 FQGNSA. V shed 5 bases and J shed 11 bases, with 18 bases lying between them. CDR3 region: CASSVVRVDEQYF. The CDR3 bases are TGTGCCAGCAGCGTGGTGAGAGTCGATGAGCAGTACTTC.

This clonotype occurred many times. The CDR3 bases are TGTGCCAGCAGCTTAGCGCTCGGATCCCTTGGCGACGAGCAGTACTTC. This gives the protein CASSLALGSLGDEQYF. The chain employs TRBV7-2 and TRBJ2-7, with D hard to call. The CDR3 is 16 amino acids. Trimming pared 0 bases from V and 5 bases from J, leaving 17 bases between. Looked up from germline, CDR1 is SGHTA and CDR2 is FQGNSA.

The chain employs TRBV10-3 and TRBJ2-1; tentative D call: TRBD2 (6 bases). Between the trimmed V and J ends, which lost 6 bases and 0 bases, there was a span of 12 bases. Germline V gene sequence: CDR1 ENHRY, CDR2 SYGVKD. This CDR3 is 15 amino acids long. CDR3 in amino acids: CAIRRDSSSYNEQFF. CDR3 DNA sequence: TGTGCCATCAGGAGGGACTCCAGCTCCTACAATGAGCAGTTCTTC.

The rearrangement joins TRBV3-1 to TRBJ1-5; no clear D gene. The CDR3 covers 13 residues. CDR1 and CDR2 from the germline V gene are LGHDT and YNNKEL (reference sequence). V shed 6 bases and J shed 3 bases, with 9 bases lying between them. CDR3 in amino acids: CASSRKLNQPQHF. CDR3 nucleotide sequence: TGTGCCAGCAGTCGCAAGCTCAATCAGCCCCAGCATTTT.

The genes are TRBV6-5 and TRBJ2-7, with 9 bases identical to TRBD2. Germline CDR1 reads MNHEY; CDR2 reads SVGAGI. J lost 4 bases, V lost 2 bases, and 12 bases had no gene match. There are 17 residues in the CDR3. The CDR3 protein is CASSYAGPTSGSYEQYF. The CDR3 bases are TGTGCCAGCAGTTACGCGGGGCCGACTAGCGGTTCGTACGAGCAGTACTTC.

CDR3 protein: CSVRLAGGINEQFF. Written as DNA, the CDR3 is TGCAGCGTTAGGCTAGCGGGGGGGATAAATGAGCAGTTCTTC. The V call is TRBV29-1, the J call TRBJ2-1; TRBD2 aligns across 12 bases. Trimming at V came to 5 bases and at J to 7 bases, leaving 6 bases not matched to a gene. CDR3 length: 14 amino acids. Germline loops: CDR1 SQVTM, CDR2 ANQGSEA.

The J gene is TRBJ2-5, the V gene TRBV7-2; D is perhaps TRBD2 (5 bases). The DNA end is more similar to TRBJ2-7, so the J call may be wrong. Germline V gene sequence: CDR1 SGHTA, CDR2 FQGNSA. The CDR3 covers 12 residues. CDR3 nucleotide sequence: TGTGCCAGCAGCTTTTTGAGCGGCGAGCAGTACTTC. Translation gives CASSFLSGEQYF.

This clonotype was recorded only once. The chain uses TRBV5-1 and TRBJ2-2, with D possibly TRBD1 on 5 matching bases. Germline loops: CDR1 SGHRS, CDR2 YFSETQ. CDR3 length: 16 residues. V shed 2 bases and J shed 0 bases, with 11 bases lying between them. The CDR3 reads CASSFMGPANTGELFF. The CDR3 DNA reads TGCGCCAGCAGCTTTATGGGGCCTGCGAACACCGGGGAGCTGTTTTTT.

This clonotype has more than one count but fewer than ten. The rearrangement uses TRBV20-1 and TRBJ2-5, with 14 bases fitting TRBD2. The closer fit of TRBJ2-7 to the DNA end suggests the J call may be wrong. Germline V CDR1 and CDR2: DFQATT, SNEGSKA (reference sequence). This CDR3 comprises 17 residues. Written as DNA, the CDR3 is TGCAGTGCTAGAGCCCCGTCCGGACTAGCGGGAGGTTCCGAGCAGTACTTC. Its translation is CSARAPSGLAGGSEQYF.

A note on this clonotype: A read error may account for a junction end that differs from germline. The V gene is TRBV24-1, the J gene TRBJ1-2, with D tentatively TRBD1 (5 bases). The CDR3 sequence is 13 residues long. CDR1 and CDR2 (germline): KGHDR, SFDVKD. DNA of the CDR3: TGTGCCGCCAGTCAACCAGGGTCGAGAGGCTACACCTTC. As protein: CAASQPGSRGYTF.

The CDR3 bases are TGTGCCAGCAGTCCTTCCTCTTCTGGGACAGCTAAGAACACTGAAGCTTTCTTT. Translating it yields CASSPSSSGTAKNTEAFF. The chain is built from TRBV6-1 and TRBJ1-1, with 7 bases fitting TRBD1. The trim removed 5 bases at V and 1 base at J, leaving 16 bases unmatched. The V gene's germline CDR1 is MNHNS and CDR2 SASEGT. This CDR3 spans 18 amino acids.

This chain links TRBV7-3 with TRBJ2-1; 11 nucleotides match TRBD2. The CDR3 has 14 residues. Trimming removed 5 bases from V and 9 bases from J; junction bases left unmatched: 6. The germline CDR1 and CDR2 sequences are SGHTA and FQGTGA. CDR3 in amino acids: CASSKTSGGREQFF. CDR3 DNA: TGTGCCAGCAGCAAAACTAGCGGGGGCCGTGAGCAGTTCTTC. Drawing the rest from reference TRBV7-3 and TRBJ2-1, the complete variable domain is GAGVSQTPSNKVTEKGKYVELRCDPISGHTALYWYRQSLGQGPEFLIYFQGTGAADDSGLPNDRFFAVRPEGSVSTLKIQRTERGDSAVYLCASSKTSGGREQFFGPGTRLTVL.